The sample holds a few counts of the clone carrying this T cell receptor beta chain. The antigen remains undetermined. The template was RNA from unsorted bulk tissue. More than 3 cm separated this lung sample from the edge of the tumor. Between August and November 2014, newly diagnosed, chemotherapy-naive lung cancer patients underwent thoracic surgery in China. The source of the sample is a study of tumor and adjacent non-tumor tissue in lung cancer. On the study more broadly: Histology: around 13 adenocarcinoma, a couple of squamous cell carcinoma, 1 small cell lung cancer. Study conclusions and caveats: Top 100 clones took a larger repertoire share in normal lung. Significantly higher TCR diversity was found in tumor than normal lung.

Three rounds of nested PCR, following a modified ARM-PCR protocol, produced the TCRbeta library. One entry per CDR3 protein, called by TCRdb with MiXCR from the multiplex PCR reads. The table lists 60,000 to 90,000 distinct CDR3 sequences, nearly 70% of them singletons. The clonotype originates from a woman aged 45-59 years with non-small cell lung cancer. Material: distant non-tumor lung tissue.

This CDR3 is CAWSAGGQPNSPLHF. The CDR3 DNA reads TGTGCCTGGAGTGCGGGGGGACAGCCGAATTCACCCCTCCACTTT. The V and J genes are TRBV30 and TRBJ1-6, with 7 bases matching TRBD1. The germline V gene has CDR1 GTSNPN and CDR2 SVGIG (reference sequence). This CDR3 spans 15 amino acids. V lost 1 base and J lost 7; bases outside the gene matches: 7.